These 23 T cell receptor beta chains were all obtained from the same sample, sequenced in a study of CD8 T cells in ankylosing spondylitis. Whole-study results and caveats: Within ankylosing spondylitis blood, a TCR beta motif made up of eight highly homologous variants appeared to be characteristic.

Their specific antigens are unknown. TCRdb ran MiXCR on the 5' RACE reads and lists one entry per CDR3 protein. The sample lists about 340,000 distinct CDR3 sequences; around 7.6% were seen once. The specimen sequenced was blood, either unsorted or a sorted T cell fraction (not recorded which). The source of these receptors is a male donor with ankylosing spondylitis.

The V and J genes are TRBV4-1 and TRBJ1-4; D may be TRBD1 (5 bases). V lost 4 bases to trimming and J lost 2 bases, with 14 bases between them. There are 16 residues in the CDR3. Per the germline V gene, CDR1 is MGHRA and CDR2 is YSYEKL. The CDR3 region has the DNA TGCGCCAGCAGCCGAGAGAGGGGTGCGACTAATGAAAAACTGTTTTTT. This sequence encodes CASSRERGATNEKLFF.

CDR3 residues: CASSQDIDNEQYF. CDR3 sequence (DNA): TGTGCCAGCAGCCAAGATATAGACAACGAGCAGTACTTC. The chain carries TRBV4-2 and TRBJ2-7; D is unclear. V lost 0 bases to trimming and J lost 5 bases, with 8 bases between them. This CDR3 has 13 residues. In germline, CDR1 is LGHNA, CDR2 YNFKEQ.

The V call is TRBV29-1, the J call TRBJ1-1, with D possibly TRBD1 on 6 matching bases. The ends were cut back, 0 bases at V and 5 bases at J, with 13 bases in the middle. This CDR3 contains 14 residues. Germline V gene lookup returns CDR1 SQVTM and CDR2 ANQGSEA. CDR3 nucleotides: TGCAGCGTTGAAGATCAGGGGCGGGGGACTGAAGCTTTCTTT. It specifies CSVEDQGRGTEAFF.

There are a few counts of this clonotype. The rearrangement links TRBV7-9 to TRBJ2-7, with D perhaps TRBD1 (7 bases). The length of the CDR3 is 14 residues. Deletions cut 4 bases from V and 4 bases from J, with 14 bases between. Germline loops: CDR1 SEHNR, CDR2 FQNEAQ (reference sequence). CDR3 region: CASSSRGDWYEQYF. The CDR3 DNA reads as TGTGCCAGCAGCTCCAGGGGGGACTGGTACGAGCAGTACTTC.

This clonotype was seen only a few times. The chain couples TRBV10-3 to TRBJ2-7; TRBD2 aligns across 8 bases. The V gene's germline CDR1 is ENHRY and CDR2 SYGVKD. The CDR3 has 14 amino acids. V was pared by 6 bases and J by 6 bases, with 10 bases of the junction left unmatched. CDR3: CAISRAGDHSEQYF. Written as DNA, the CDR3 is TGTGCCATCAGCCGAGCGGGAGACCACTCCGAGCAGTACTTC.

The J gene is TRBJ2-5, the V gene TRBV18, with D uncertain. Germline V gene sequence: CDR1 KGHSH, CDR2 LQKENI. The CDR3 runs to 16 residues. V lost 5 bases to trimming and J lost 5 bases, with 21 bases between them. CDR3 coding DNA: TGTGCCAGCTCAGAGGATAGATCCTCGAATATGGAGACCCAGTACTTC. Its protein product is CASSEDRSSNMETQYF.

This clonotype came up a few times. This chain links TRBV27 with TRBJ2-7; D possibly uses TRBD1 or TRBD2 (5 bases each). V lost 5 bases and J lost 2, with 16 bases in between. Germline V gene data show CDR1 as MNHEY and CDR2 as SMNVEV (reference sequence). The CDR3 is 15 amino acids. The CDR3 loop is CASSPWDAKTYEQYF. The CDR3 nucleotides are TGTGCCAGCAGTCCCTGGGACGCCAAGACCTACGAGCAGTACTTC.

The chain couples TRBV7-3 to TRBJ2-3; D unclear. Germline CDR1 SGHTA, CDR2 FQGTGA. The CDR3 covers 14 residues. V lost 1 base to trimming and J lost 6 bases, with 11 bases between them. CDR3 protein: CASSLNPRPDTQYF. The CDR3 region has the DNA TGTGCCAGCAGCTTAAACCCCCGACCCGATACGCAGTATTTT.

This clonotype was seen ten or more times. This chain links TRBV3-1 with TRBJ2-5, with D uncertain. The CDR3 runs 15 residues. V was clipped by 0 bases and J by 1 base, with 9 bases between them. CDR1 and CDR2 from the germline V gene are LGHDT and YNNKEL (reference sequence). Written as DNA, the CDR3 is TGTGCCAGCAGCCAAGATCGGGCAGCCCAAGAGACCCAGTACTTC. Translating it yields CASSQDRAAQETQYF.

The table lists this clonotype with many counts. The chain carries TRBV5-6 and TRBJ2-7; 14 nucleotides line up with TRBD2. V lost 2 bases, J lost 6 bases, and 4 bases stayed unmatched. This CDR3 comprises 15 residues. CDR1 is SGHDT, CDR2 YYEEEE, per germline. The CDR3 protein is CASSFKGLAGVEQYF. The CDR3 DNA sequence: TGTGCCAGCAGCTTCAAGGGACTAGCGGGAGTCGAGCAGTACTTC.

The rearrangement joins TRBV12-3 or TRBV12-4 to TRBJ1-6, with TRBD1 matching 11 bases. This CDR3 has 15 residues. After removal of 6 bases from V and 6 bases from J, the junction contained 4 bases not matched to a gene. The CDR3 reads CASRRTGGGNSPLHF. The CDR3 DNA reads TGTGCCAGCAGACGGACAGGGGGCGGTAATTCACCCCTCCACTTT.

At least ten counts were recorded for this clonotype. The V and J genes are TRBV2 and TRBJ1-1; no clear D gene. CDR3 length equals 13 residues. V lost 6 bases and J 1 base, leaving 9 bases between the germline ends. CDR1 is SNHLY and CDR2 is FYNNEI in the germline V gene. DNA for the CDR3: TGTGCCAGCAGAACCGACCAGAACACTGAAGCTTTCTTT. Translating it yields CASRTDQNTEAFF. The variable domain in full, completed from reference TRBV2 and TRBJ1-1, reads EPEVTQTPSHQVTQMGQEVILRCVPISNHLYFYWYRQILGQKVEFLVSFYNNEISEKSEIFDDQFSVERPDGSNFTLKIRSTKLEDSAMYFCASRTDQNTEAFFGQGTRLTVV.

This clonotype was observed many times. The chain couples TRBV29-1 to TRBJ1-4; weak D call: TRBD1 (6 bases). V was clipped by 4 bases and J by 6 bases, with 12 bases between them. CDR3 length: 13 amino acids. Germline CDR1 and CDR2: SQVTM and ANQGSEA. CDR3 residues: CSVGRGRDEKLFF. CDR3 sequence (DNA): TGCAGCGTTGGCCGGGGGCGAGATGAAAAACTGTTTTTT.

The CDR3 coding sequence is TGTGCCACCAGCAGAGATGCCTCCTACGAGCAGTACTTC. This sequence encodes CATSRDASYEQYF. The V gene is TRBV15, the J gene TRBJ2-7, with D unclear. The CDR3 is 13 residues long. Germline V gene data show CDR1 as LNHNV and CDR2 as YYDKDF (reference sequence). Trimming cost V 0 bases and J 0 bases, with 3 bases left between them.

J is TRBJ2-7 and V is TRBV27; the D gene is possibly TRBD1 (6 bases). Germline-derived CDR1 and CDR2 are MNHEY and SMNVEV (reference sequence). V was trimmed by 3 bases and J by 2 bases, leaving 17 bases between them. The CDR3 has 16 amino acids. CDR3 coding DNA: TGTGCCAGCAGTTTGGATGGGGATGGGGGCCCCTACGAGCAGTACTTC. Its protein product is CASSLDGDGGPYEQYF.

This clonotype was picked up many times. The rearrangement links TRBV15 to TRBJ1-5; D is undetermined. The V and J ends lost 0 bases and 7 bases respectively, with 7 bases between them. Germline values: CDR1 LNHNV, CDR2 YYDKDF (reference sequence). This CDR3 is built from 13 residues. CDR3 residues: CATSRDLRQPQHF. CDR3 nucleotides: TGTGCCACCAGCAGAGATCTAAGACAGCCCCAGCATTTT.

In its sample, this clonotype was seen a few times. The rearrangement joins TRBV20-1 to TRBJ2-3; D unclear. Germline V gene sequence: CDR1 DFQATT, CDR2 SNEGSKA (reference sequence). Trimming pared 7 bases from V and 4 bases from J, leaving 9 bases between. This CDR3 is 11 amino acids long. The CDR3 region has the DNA TGCAGTGTTATAGTCTCAGATACGCAGTATTTT. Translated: CSVIVSDTQYF.

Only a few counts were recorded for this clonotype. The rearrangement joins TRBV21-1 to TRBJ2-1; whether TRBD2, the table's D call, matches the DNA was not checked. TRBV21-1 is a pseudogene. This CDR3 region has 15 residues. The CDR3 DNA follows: TGTGCCAGCAGCAAAAGGGCTAGCGGGTGGAATGAGCAGTTCTTC. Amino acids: CASSKRASGWNEQFF.

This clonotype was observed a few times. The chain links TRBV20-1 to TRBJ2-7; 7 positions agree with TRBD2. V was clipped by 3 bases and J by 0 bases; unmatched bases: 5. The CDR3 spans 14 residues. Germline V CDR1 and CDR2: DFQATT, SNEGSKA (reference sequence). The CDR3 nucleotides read TGCAGTGCTAGGAGCGGGACGAACTCCTACGAGCAGTACTTC. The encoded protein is CSARSGTNSYEQYF.

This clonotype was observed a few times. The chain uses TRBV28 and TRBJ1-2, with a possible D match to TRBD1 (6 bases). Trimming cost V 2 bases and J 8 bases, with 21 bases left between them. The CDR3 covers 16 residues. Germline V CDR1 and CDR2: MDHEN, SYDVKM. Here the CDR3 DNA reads TGTGCCAGCAGTTTAAAGGGCATACAGGGATGGAGGGGCTACACCTTC. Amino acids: CASSLKGIQGWRGYTF.

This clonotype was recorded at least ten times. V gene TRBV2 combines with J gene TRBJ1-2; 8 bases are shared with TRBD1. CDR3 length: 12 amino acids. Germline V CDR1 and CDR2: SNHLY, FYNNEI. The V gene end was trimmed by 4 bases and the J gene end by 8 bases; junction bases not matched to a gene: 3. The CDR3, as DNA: TGTGCCAGCAGTGGGACAGGGAGCGGCTACACCTTC. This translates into CASSGTGSGYTF. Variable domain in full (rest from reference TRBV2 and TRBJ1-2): EPEVTQTPSHQVTQMGQEVILRCVPISNHLYFYWYRQILGQKVEFLVSFYNNEISEKSEIFDDQFSVERPDGSNFTLKIRSTKLEDSAMYFCASSGTGSGYTFGSGTRLTVV.

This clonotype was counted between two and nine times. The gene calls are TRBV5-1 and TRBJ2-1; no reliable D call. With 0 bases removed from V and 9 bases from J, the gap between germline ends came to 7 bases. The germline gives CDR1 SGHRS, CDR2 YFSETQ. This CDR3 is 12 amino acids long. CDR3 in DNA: TGCGCCAGCAGCTTGGAGAGCGCTGAGCAGTTCTTC. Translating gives CASSLESAEQFF.

The CDR3 DNA is TGCGCCAGCAGCCTAGTTCAGGCTTCCTACCGGAGCTCCTACGAGCAGTACTTC. Residues: CASSLVQASYRSSYEQYF. V usage is TRBV4-1 and J usage is TRBJ2-7, with D hard to call. Germline V lookup: CDR1 MGHRA, CDR2 YSYEKL. CDR3 size: 18 residues. V was trimmed by 4 bases and J by 0 bases, leaving 22 bases between them.